Listed below are T cell receptor beta chains from one sample, sequenced in a study of T cells in Graves' hyperthyroidism and ophthalmopathy. TCRdb re-derived calls from the multiplex PCR reads in MiXCR, one entry per CDR3 protein. The sample has nearly 600,000 distinct CDR3 sequences, about 14% seen once. The sequenced sample consisted of blood. Receptor source: a woman in her twenties or thirties with Graves' hyperthyroidism that later progressed to Graves' ophthalmopathy. Each CDR3 is given with its conserved first and last residue. The D gene is left open where the match is weak. Size values are once, few and many counts, or a class for expanded clones, and some rows have none.

j_call clone_size d_call v_call cdr3_aa cdr3_nt
TRBJ1-2 many - TRBV9 CASSVEDRSYYGYTF TGTGCCAGCAGCGTTGAAGACAGGTCCTATTATGGCTACACCTTC
TRBJ2-5 many - TRBV11-3 CASSVRGTLWETQYF TGTGCCAGCAGCGTCCGCGGGACACTGTGGGAGACCCAGTACTTC
TRBJ1-1 many TRBD1 TRBV27 CASSLQGDRTEAFF TGTGCCAGCAGTTTACAGGGGGATAGGACTGAAGCTTTCTTT
TRBJ1-3 - TRBD1 TRBV20-1 CSAARGHVIYF TGCAGTGCCGCCAGGGGGCATGTCATATATTTT
TRBJ2-3 many - TRBV7-9 CASSPQGGSTDTQYF TGTGCCAGCAGCCCTCAAGGGGGGTCGACAGATACGCAGTATTTT
TRBJ1-1 many - TRBV7-9 CASSPGLWYSATDTEAFF TGTGCCAGCAGCCCTGGGTTGTGGTACAGCGCCACTGATACTGAAGCTTTCTTT
TRBJ2-7 many - TRBV24-1 CATSDAGSGRLYEQYF TGTGCCACCAGTGATGCGGGCAGCGGTCGACTATACGAGCAGTACTTC
TRBJ1-1 many TRBD1 TRBV7-9 CASSTRQGTEAFF TGTGCCAGCAGCACCCGACAGGGCACTGAAGCTTTCTTT
TRBJ2-2 many TRBD2 TRBV6-2/TRBV6-3 CASSPPGLAGLTGELFF TGTGCCAGCAGTCCCCCGGGACTAGCGGGACTCACCGGGGAGCTGTTTTTT
TRBJ1-2 many - TRBV12-3/TRBV12-4 CASTAGYEGVSISYGYTF TGTGCCAGCACGGCTGGGTATGAGGGGGTTTCAATCAGCTATGGCTACACCTTC
TRBJ2-7 - - TRBV6-2/TRBV6-3 CASTASSYEQYF TGTGCCAGCACAGCGAGCTCCTACGAGCAGTACTTC
TRBJ1-5 few - TRBV20-1 CSALPGGSDQPQHF TGCAGTGCCCTGCCCGGGGGCTCTGATCAGCCCCAGCATTTT
TRBJ2-3 many - TRBV27 CASSLRFGAPQGTQYF TGTGCCAGCAGTTTGCGTTTTGGGGCACCCCAAGGCACGCAGTATTTT
TRBJ2-7 many TRBD1 TRBV29-1 CSVEDPFRQGNYEQYF TGCAGCGTTGAAGACCCCTTCCGACAGGGAAACTACGAGCAGTACTTC
TRBJ1-1 many - TRBV12-3/TRBV12-4 CASRLWGNTEAFF TGTGCCAGCAGATTATGGGGAAACACTGAAGCTTTCTTT
TRBJ1-2 many TRBD1 TRBV12-3/TRBV12-4 CASSSGQGAYGYTF TGTGCCAGCAGCAGCGGACAGGGCGCCTATGGCTACACCTTC
TRBJ2-1 - - TRBV11-2 CASSQDHVSYNEQFF TGTGCCAGCAGCCAGGACCACGTCTCCTACAATGAGCAGTTCTTC
TRBJ2-1 many - TRBV3-1 CASSQGGQIEQFF TGTGCCAGCAGCCAAGGGGGTCAGATTGAGCAGTTCTTC
TRBJ1-5 many - TRBV28 CATSGGVQPQHF TGTGCCACCTCGGGGGGTGTGCAGCCCCAGCATTTT
TRBJ2-3 few - TRBV18 CASSTTTAATDTQYF TGTGCCAGCTCAACTACAACTGCGGCCACAGATACGCAGTATTTT
TRBJ1-1 many TRBD1 TRBV24-1 CATSGTDGQGGTEAFF TGTGCCACCAGTGGTACCGATGGACAGGGAGGGACTGAAGCTTTCTTT
TRBJ2-7 many - TRBV11-2 CASSWGGTPYEQYF TGTGCCAGCAGCTGGGGCGGGACCCCCTACGAGCAGTACTTC
TRBJ2-3 many - TRBV10-3 CAINGGRADTQYF TGTGCCATCAACGGGGGTCGGGCAGATACGCAGTATTTT
TRBJ2-1 - TRBD1 TRBV7-2 CASNPIPGQGVRANEQFF TGTGCCAGCAACCCTATTCCGGGACAGGGGGTAAGAGCCAATGAGCAGTTCTTC
TRBJ1-3 few - TRBV3-1 CASSQGTAFGNTIYF TGTGCCAGCAGCCAAGGGACAGCCTTCGGAAACACCATATATTTT
TRBJ2-7 few TRBD2 TRBV5-6 CASSSPAGGIYEQYF TGTGCCAGCAGCTCTCCAGCGGGAGGGATCTACGAGCAGTACTTC
TRBJ1-5 many - TRBV3-1 CASSPTVGGNQPQHF TGTGCCAGCAGCCCAACGGTGGGTGGCAATCAGCCCCAGCATTTT
TRBJ2-5 few - TRBV3-1 CASSQGTGTQYF TGTGCCAGCAGCCAGGGTACGGGGACCCAGTACTTC
TRBJ1-1 - - TRBV18 CASSPPTPGDNTEAFF TGTGCCAGCTCACCACCGACCCCGGGAGATAACACTGAAGCTTTCTTT
TRBJ1-2 many - TRBV28 CASGAVANYGYTF TGTGCCAGCGGTGCGGTCGCTAACTATGGCTACACCTTC
TRBJ2-7 - - TRBV6-1 CASSLDQGYEQYF TGTGCCAGCAGCCTGGACCAGGGATACGAGCAGTACTTC
TRBJ1-2 many TRBD1 TRBV28 CASSLVGTAGSYGYTF TGTGCCAGCAGTTTGGTGGGGACAGCGGGGAGCTATGGCTACACCTTC
TRBJ2-4 many - TRBV7-2 CASSQEWAKNIQYF TGTGCCAGCAGCCAGGAGTGGGCCAAAAACATTCAGTACTTC
TRBJ1-2 many - TRBV28 CASKRISSGYGYTF TGTGCCAGCAAGCGTATCTCATCGGGCTATGGCTACACCTTC
TRBJ2-3 - - TRBV7-2 CASSRSTGTQYF TGTGCCAGCAGCCGAAGCACAGGTACGCAGTATTTT